The rows below give T cell receptor beta chains drawn from one sample of a study of blood T cell repertoires in COVID-19. Repertoires were generated with immunoSEQ multiplex PCR, while TCRdb's copy carries only in-frame clones and drops some. The sample carries about 400,000 clones, 70% to 90% recorded once. Sample: peripheral blood. The source of these receptors is a human donor in a cohort sampled during active COVID-19. Both conserved end residues are trimmed from each CDR3.

v_call cdr3_aa
TRBV6-5 ASSYRAGVAEKLF
TRBV9 ASSVQGVNYNEQF
TRBV27 ASSLLGESYEQY
TRBV4-1 ASSRGLAAGYEQY
TRBV11-2 ATPSGPGGTDTQY
TRBV27 ASTLVGPSYEQY
TRBV7-2 ASSSGTDDTQY
TRBV5-1 ASSLPGEKYNEQF
TRBV27 ASSLTGSYGYT
TRBV29-1 SVATGQGLGEAF
TRBV24-1 ATSEAGGNSYEQY
TRBV5-6 ASSSSQGTETQY
TRBV4-1 ASSQQGAGEKLF